Listed here are 23 T cell receptor beta chains from one sample, sequenced in a study of glioma-infiltrating T cells after dendritic cell vaccination. The assay was immunoSEQ multiplex PCR, and TCRdb's table has in-frame clones only and misses some. The repertoire holds fewer than 75,000 clones, around 81% seen once, with around 8% in the top ten. Sequences were derived from blood, sampled before dendritic cell vaccination. The receptors here all came from a human donor with glioblastoma.

The rearrangement joins TRBV6-1 to TRBJ2-6; D unclear. This CDR3 region has 15 residues. The germline V and J ends were trimmed by 1 base and 0 bases, with 4 bases remaining between them. Germline V gene data show CDR1 as MNHNS and CDR2 as SASEGT. The CDR3 DNA is TGTGCCAGCAGTGAAGACAGCTCTGGGGCCAACGTCCTGACTTTC. It codes for CASSEDSSGANVLTF.

The chain is built from TRBV5-4 and TRBJ2-7, with D tentatively TRBD1 (5 bases). The germline gives CDR1 SGHNT, CDR2 YYREEE (reference sequence). V was cut by 2 bases and J by 3 bases, with 6 bases left in between. The CDR3 consists of 12 residues. CDR3 nucleotides: TGTGCCAGCAGCTTTGACAGCTACGAGCAGTACTTC. This encodes CASSFDSYEQYF.

The chain uses TRBV4-2 and TRBJ1-5; perhaps TRBD1 as D (5 bases). Per the germline V gene, CDR1 is LGHNA and CDR2 is YNFKEQ. The CDR3 is made up of 19 amino acids. Trimming stripped 3 bases from V and 0 bases from J, with 21 bases between. CDR3: CASSQLSGTRSYSNQPQHF. The CDR3 DNA reads as TGTGCCAGCAGCCAGCTATCCGGGACTCGAAGTTATAGCAATCAGCCCCAGCATTTT.

This clone was seen only a few times. The rearrangement uses TRBV27 and TRBJ2-3; D remains ambiguous. The CDR3 is 11 residues long. Per the germline V gene, CDR1 is MNHEY and CDR2 is SMNVEV (reference sequence). Trimming removed 3 bases at V and 6 bases at J, with 4 bases between. The CDR3 nucleotides are TGTGCCAGCAGTTTCGGGGATACGCAGTATTTT. Translating gives CASSFGDTQYF.

This chain uses TRBV25-1 with TRBJ1-6, with TRBD1 matching 9 bases. Germline V gene lookup returns CDR1 MGHDK and CDR2 SYGVNS. This CDR3 contains 15 residues. V shed 5 bases, J shed 7 bases, and the junction held 6 bases outside the gene matches. CDR3 nucleotides: TGTGCCAGCAGTACTGACAGGGGGATGAATTCACCCCTCCACTTT. Its translation: CASSTDRGMNSPLHF.

V and J are TRBV6-5 and TRBJ2-1; 7 bases agree with TRBD2. The V gene end was trimmed by 6 bases and the J gene end by 7 bases; junction bases not matched to a gene: 12. The CDR3 extends over 15 amino acids. Germline V lookup: CDR1 MNHEY, CDR2 SVGAGI. The CDR3 DNA follows: TGTGCCAGCAGCCGCTTGGGGGGGGATTTAAATGAGCAGTTCTTC. Translated: CASSRLGGDLNEQFF.

This chain links TRBV2 with TRBJ1-1; possible D gene TRBD1, 5 bases. The V gene lost 7 bases and the J gene lost 4 bases, with 19 bases spanning the gap. The CDR3 runs to 15 residues. Germline V gene data show CDR1 as SNHLY and CDR2 as FYNNEI. CDR3 loop: CASTPGRSQGTEAFF. CDR3 DNA: TGTGCCAGCACCCCAGGACGGAGTCAGGGCACTGAAGCTTTCTTT. The full variable domain, in which reference TRBV2 and TRBJ1-1 provide the parts outside the CDR3, is EPEVTQTPSHQVTQMGQEVILRCVPISNHLYFYWYRQILGQKVEFLVSFYNNEISEKSEIFDDQFSVERPDGSNFTLKIRSTKLEDSAMYFCASTPGRSQGTEAFFGQGTRLTVV.

As regards this clone: Relative to the germline gene, one junction end is altered; a read error may explain this. The chain combines TRBV7-7 with TRBJ2-1; 7 bases align to TRBD1. In germline, CDR1 is SSHAT, CDR2 FNYEAQ (reference sequence). The CDR3 covers 13 residues. CDR3 protein: CASSLGTENEQFF. The CDR3 nucleotides read TGTGCTAGCAGCTTAGGGACAGAAAATGAGCAGTTCTTC.

The CDR3 nucleotides read TGCGCCAGCAGCCCCCATGGAGGCAGGCAAGAGACCCAGTACTTC. As protein: CASSPHGGRQETQYF. This sequence joins TRBV5-1 and TRBJ2-5; tentatively, D is TRBD2 (5 bases). CDR3 size: 15 residues. Per germline, CDR1 SGHRS and CDR2 YFSETQ. V gave up 4 bases and J gave up 2 bases, with 15 bases separating them.

The chain links TRBV7-3 to TRBJ2-2; D not resolved. V was cut by 4 bases and J by 7 bases, with 10 bases left in between. The CDR3 runs to 13 residues. The germline V gene encodes CDR1 SGHTA and CDR2 FQGTGA. CDR3 sequence: CASSSVGLGELFF. The CDR3 DNA is TGTGCCAGCAGCTCGGTGGGCCTCGGGGAGCTGTTTTTT.

CDR3 in DNA: TGTGCCAGCAGCTTGGCCGGGAACTATGGCTACACCTTC. Translation gives CASSLAGNYGYTF. The chain recombines TRBV5-4 with TRBJ1-2, with D unresolved. Trimming left V 0 bases short and J 2 bases short, with 5 bases between. Germline V gives CDR1 SGHNT, CDR2 YYREEE (reference sequence). The CDR3 has 13 residues.

CDR3 region: CASRPGLAGETNTGELFF. The CDR3 nucleotides read TGCGCCAGCAGGCCCGGCCTAGCGGGAGAAACGAACACCGGGGAGCTGTTTTTT. The V call is TRBV5-1, the J call TRBJ2-2; the match to TRBD2 covers 10 bases. The CDR3 length is 18 residues. CDR1 is SGHRS and CDR2 is YFSETQ in the germline V gene. J lost 0 bases, V lost 5 bases, and 10 bases had no gene match. The whole variable domain, remainder taken from reference TRBV5-1 and TRBJ2-2, is KAGVTQTPRYLIKTRGQQVTLSCSPISGHRSVSWYQQTPGQGLQFLFEYFSETQRNKGNFPGRFSGRQFSNSRSEMNVSTLELGDSALYLCASRPGLAGETNTGELFFGEGSRLTVL.

In the case of this clone: The same CDR3 can be traced to other DNA sequences in this sample. The chain employs TRBV5-4 and TRBJ2-3; TRBD1 is a possible D gene (5 bases). V gave up 0 bases and J gave up 3 bases, with 8 bases separating them. CDR3 length: 14 residues. Per germline, CDR1 SGHNT and CDR2 YYREEE (reference sequence). The CDR3 loop reads CASSLEGVTDTQYF. The CDR3 nucleotides read TGTGCCAGCAGCTTGGAAGGGGTAACAGATACGCAGTATTTT. Full variable domain (outside the CDR3, taken from reference TRBV5-4 and TRBJ2-3): ETGVTQSPTHLIKTRGQQVTLRCSSQSGHNTVSWYQQALGQGPQFIFQYYREEENGRGNFPPRFSGLQFPNYSSELNVNALELDDSALYLCASSLEGVTDTQYFGPGTRLTVL.

The chain has TRBV2 and TRBJ1-6, with D perhaps TRBD1 (5 bases). Trimming left V 2 bases short and J 11 bases short, with 13 bases between. The CDR3 spans 14 residues. Germline V CDR1 and CDR2: SNHLY, FYNNEI. The CDR3, as DNA: TGTGCCAGCAGTGAAATTCTTGGGGGGGCACCCCTCCACTTT. Translation: CASSEILGGAPLHF.

A few counts support this clone. This sequence joins TRBV25-1 and TRBJ1-1, with 7 positions matching TRBD1. Trimming at V came to 6 bases and at J to 1 base, leaving 8 bases not matched to a gene. The CDR3 extends over 15 amino acids. Germline lookup yields CDR1 MGHDK and CDR2 SYGVNS. In DNA, the CDR3 is TGTGCCAGCAGCCGTGGGGGGACAGCGAACACTGAAGCTTTCTTT. It is translated as CASSRGGTANTEAFF.

This chain links TRBV11-2 with TRBJ2-1; 8 nucleotides align to TRBD1. CDR3 length equals 16 residues. Germline V gene data show CDR1 as SGHAT and CDR2 as FQNNGV. V shed 0 bases, J shed 7 bases, and the junction held 8 bases outside the gene matches. The CDR3 protein is CASSLDWAGGGNEQFF. CDR3 nucleotide sequence: TGTGCCAGCAGCTTAGATTGGGCAGGGGGCGGGAATGAGCAGTTCTTC.

This clone was recorded once. The rearrangement joins TRBV6-5 to TRBJ2-1, with a weak D call TRBD1 (5 bases). The CDR3 totals 11 residues. The germline V gene encodes CDR1 MNHEY and CDR2 SVGAGI. Trimming took 2 bases from V and 13 from J, leaving 9 bases between them. As DNA, the CDR3 is TGTGCCAGCAGTTACATAGGGGATCAGTTCTTC. This codes for CASSYIGDQFF.

The rearrangement uses TRBV18 and TRBJ2-7; D may be TRBD1 (5 bases). Looked up from germline, CDR1 is KGHSH and CDR2 is LQKENI. Deletions cut 3 bases from V and 0 bases from J, with 9 bases between. The CDR3 consists of 14 residues. The CDR3 DNA follows: TGTGCCAGCTCACCGGACATAGTCTCCTACGAGCAGTACTTC. This encodes CASSPDIVSYEQYF.

This clone showed up just once. V gene TRBV6-5 combines with J gene TRBJ2-7; 7 bases are shared with TRBD1. The CDR3 is 15 amino acids. Germline V CDR1 and CDR2: MNHEY, SVGAGI. V lost 5 bases, J lost 1 base, and 8 bases stayed unmatched. CDR3 region: CASSPDREPSYEQYF. The CDR3 nucleotides read TGTGCCAGCAGTCCCGACAGGGAGCCTTCCTACGAGCAGTACTTC.

V gene TRBV5-6 combines with J gene TRBJ1-3; D is ambiguous. V was pared by 4 bases and J by 0 bases, with 8 bases between. The CDR3 totals 14 residues. Germline assignment: CDR1 SGHDT and CDR2 YYEEEE. The CDR3: CASSREDSGNTIYF. CDR3 nucleotides: TGTGCCAGCAGCCGGGAGGACTCTGGAAACACCATATATTTT.

This rearrangement joins TRBV4-1 to TRBJ2-3, with D tentatively TRBD1 (6 bases). Germline V gives CDR1 MGHRA, CDR2 YSYEKL. V lost 0 bases, J lost 4 bases, and 8 bases lay in between. The CDR3 covers 14 residues. The CDR3 nucleotides read TGCGCCAGCAGCCAAGACTCAGGGGCAGATACGCAGTATTTT. Translated, it gives CASSQDSGADTQYF.

V is TRBV4-3 and J is TRBJ1-4; 7 bases agree with TRBD1. Germline lookup yields CDR1 LGHNA and CDR2 YSLEER. V dropped 0 bases and J dropped 5; count of bases not matched to a gene: 9. This CDR3 contains 17 residues. CDR3 residues: CASSQDLRGQLNEKLFF. The CDR3 DNA sequence: TGCGCCAGCAGCCAAGATTTGAGGGGACAGCTCAATGAAAAACTGTTTTTT.

The rearrangement uses TRBV14 and TRBJ1-2; D gene unclear. The CDR3 loop spans 15 amino acids. V lost 1 base, J lost 2 bases, and 11 bases lay in between. Germline assignment: CDR1 SGHDN and CDR2 FVKESK. In DNA, the CDR3 is TGTGCCAGCAGCCAAGTCGGGAGCCTAAACTATGGCTACACCTTC. Translated, it gives CASSQVGSLNYGYTF.